Reported below is one T cell receptor (beta chain). This CDR3 has 13 amino acids. V shed 3 bases and J shed 4 bases, with 7 bases lying between them. Germline V gives CDR1 MNHEY, CDR2 SMNVEV (reference sequence). The source of the sample is a study of response to subunit inactivated influenza vaccine. TCRdb itself ran the RT-PCR reads through MiXCR, one entry per CDR3 protein. Among some 200,000 distinct CDR3 sequences listed, approximately 12% were seen once. These same data were also listed under a study on T cells expressing NK-cell markers. That paper notes: cDNA encoding TCR beta was synthesized via 5'RACE template switching incorporating UMIs. The study drew TCR beta repertoires from sorted CD3+CD56+NKG2C+, CD3+CD56+NKG2C- and CD3+CD56-NKG2C+ T cells. In several donors, these clonotypes also led the CD3+CD56-NKG2C+ fraction.

The rearrangement joins TRBV27 to TRBJ2-1; D is undetermined. This sample comprised CD8+ T cells sorted from PBMCs, obtained 12 days after vaccination. The receptor was derived from a man aged 45-65 years who received an inactivated influenza vaccine. The CDR3 DNA is TGTGCCAGCAGTTTTACGGATTACAATGAGCAGTTCTTC. It translates to CASSFTDYNEQFF.